This TCR beta chain originates from a study of OX40 agonist ivuxolimab in advanced cancers. Study-wide results and limits: Clonal expansion in partial responders at 0.1-3.0 mg/kg ranked among the lowest. There were also nonresponders showing low normalized T-cell clonal expansion. CD8+ T cells averaged more expanded clones than CD4+.

Sequencing used immunoSEQ multiplex PCR; TCRdb keeps in-frame clones, though not all of them. The sample comprises roughly 50,000 clones, around four fifths of which are singletons, and roughly 12% rests with the top ten. Germline assignment: CDR1 LGHNA and CDR2 YNFKEQ. The CDR3 has 12 amino acids. Notes on this clone: Its target is not known. A junction end diverges from the germline sequence, so it may reflect a read error.

Sequences were derived from CD4+ or CD8+ T cells sorted from blood, sampled in a trial of the OX40 agonist ivuxolimab. This rearrangement joins TRBV4-2 to TRBJ2-3; 8 nucleotides align to TRBD1. The source of this sequence is an adult with an advanced solid tumor such as melanoma, head and neck, liver or kidney cancer. The CDR3 nucleotides are TGTGCCAGCAGCCGTGGACAGGGTAAGCTGGATTTT. Translated, it gives CASSRGQGKLDF.